The next 10 T cell receptor beta chains were all read from a single sample in a study of T cell responses to AZD1222 COVID-19 vaccine. The repertoire was sequenced with immunoSEQ multiplex PCR; TCRdb's copy has only in-frame clones and lacks some. Among about 96,000 clones, 90% were seen once, and the ten largest hold under 30%. Sequencing used peripheral blood, obtained on day 0 of AZD1222 vaccination. Receptor source: an adult in good health.

The rearrangement joins TRBV5-1 to TRBJ2-1; 7 bases fit TRBD1. Germline trimming cut 4 bases from V and 0 bases from J; bases unmatched to any gene: 4. In germline, CDR1 is SGHRS, CDR2 YFSETQ. The CDR3 length is 15 residues. CDR3 amino acids: CASSPGQSSYNEQFF. The CDR3 nucleotides are TGCGCCAGCAGCCCGGGACAGAGCTCCTACAATGAGCAGTTCTTC.

CDR3 coding DNA: TGTGCCAGCAGCTTAATGCAGGGCACCGGGGAGCTGTTTTTT. As protein: CASSLMQGTGELFF. The chain links TRBV7-3 to TRBJ2-2; perhaps TRBD1 as D (5 bases). CDR3 size: 14 residues. V lost 1 base and J lost 4, with 7 bases in between. The germline V gene has CDR1 SGHTA and CDR2 FQGTGA.

This chain joins TRBV5-1 and TRBJ2-2; 7 bases are a match to TRBD2. CDR1 and CDR2 from the germline V gene are SGHRS and YFSETQ. The CDR3 runs to 14 residues. With V trimmed by 4 bases and J by 6 bases, 6 bases remained unmatched. The CDR3 spells CASSTTSLAGELFF. As DNA, the CDR3 is TGCGCCAGCAGCACGACTAGCTTGGCCGGGGAGCTGTTTTTT.

The chain carries TRBV6-2 or TRBV6-3 and TRBJ2-3; no reliable D call. The CDR3 is made up of 16 amino acids. Germline loops: CDR1 MNHEY, CDR2 SVGEGT. The V and J ends lost 0 bases and 1 base respectively, with 11 bases between them. The CDR3 region is CASSYSFSSGTDTQYF. In nucleotides, the CDR3 is TGTGCCAGCAGTTACTCCTTTTCGAGCGGCACAGATACGCAGTATTTT.

The chain carries TRBV18 and TRBJ1-1; 7 bases line up with TRBD1. The ends lost 6 bases at V and 7 bases at J; junction bases unmatched: 8. Per germline, CDR1 KGHSH and CDR2 LQKENI. There are 13 residues in the CDR3. The chain's CDR3 is CASSPTGEGEAFF. CDR3 in DNA: TGTGCCAGCTCGCCCACAGGGGAGGGTGAAGCTTTCTTT.

The chain is built from TRBV6-2 or TRBV6-3 and TRBJ2-3, with 11 bases aligning to TRBD2. Germline CDR1 reads MNHEY; CDR2 reads SVGEGT. V dropped 0 bases and J dropped 0; count of bases not matched to a gene: 2. The CDR3 length is 17 residues. Here the CDR3 DNA reads TGTGCCAGCAGTTACTCGGGACTAGCGGCTAGCACAGATACGCAGTATTTT. It specifies CASSYSGLAASTDTQYF.

The chain recombines TRBV27 with TRBJ1-6; D remains unclear. V lost 0 bases and J lost 0, with 15 bases in between. The CDR3 is 19 residues long. CDR1 and CDR2 (germline): MNHEY, SMNVEV (reference sequence). The CDR3, as DNA: TGTGCCAGCAGTTTATCCCCCCGCAGTTCGAGCTCCTATAATTCACCCCTCCACTTT. This translates into CASSLSPRSSSSYNSPLHF.

The rearrangement links TRBV28 to TRBJ1-1, with no clear D. The CDR3 contains 12 residues. Germline loops: CDR1 MDHEN, CDR2 SYDVKM. V lost 7 bases to trimming and J lost 7 bases, with 13 bases between them. In nucleotides, the CDR3 is TGTGCCAGCACAATCTGGACGGGTGAAGCTTTCTTT. Amino acids: CASTIWTGEAFF.

The rearrangement uses TRBV28 and TRBJ1-6; TRBD1 matches at 8 bases. The ends lost 9 bases at V and 4 bases at J; junction bases unmatched: 5. CDR3 length: 14 amino acids. Germline CDR1 reads MDHEN; CDR2 reads SYDVKM. For the CDR3, the DNA is TGTGCCAGTGGGACAGGTGATTATAATTCACCCCTCCACTTT. Its translation is CASGTGDYNSPLHF.

This clone was counted once. The rearrangement links TRBV30 to TRBJ1-5, with a weak D call TRBD1 (5 bases). CDR1 is GTSNPN, CDR2 SVGIG, per germline (reference sequence). The CDR3 is 14 amino acids. V gave up 7 bases and J gave up 7 bases, with 20 bases separating them. CDR3 sequence (DNA): TGTGCCTTACGCAGGGAGGGTGTCCAGCAGCCCCAGCATTTT. It specifies CALRREGVQQPQHF. Complete variable domain (other parts from reference TRBV30 and TRBJ1-5): SQTIHQWPATLVQPVGSPLSLECTVEGTSNPNLYWYRQAAGRGLQLLFYSVGIGQISSEVPQNLSASRPQDRQFILSSKKLLLSDSGFYLCALRREGVQQPQHFGDGTRLSIL.